These 16 T cell receptor beta chains were sequenced from one sample in a study of OX40 agonist ivuxolimab in advanced cancers. Sequencing used immunoSEQ multiplex PCR; TCRdb keeps in-frame clones, though not all of them. The sample records tens of thousands of clones, around nine tenths being singletons. The source material was CD4+ or CD8+ T cells sorted from blood, sampled in a trial of the OX40 agonist ivuxolimab. The source is an adult with an advanced solid tumor such as melanoma, head and neck, liver or kidney cancer.

The rearrangement joins TRBV5-4 to TRBJ2-7, with 10 bases aligning to TRBD1. The V and J ends lost 4 bases and 6 bases, in that order; junction bases with no gene match: 7. The CDR3 covers 14 residues. The germline gives CDR1 SGHNT, CDR2 YYREEE (reference sequence). CDR3 nucleotide sequence: TGTGCCAGCAGCCCGGACAGGGGGGAGGGCGAGCAGTACTTC. Amino acids: CASSPDRGEGEQYF.

Details on this clone: The sample contains more than one DNA sequence encoding this CDR3. The chain combines TRBV28 with TRBJ2-5, with TRBD2 identical over 15 bases. Unmatched junction bases numbered 4, after V lost 7 bases and J lost 4 bases. The length of the CDR3 is 15 residues. In germline, CDR1 is MDHEN, CDR2 SYDVKM. CDR3 loop: CASIPGLAGGETQYF. The CDR3 coding sequence is TGTGCCAGCATCCCGGGACTAGCGGGAGGAGAGACCCAGTACTTC.

This chain connects TRBV6-1 to TRBJ1-2, with D perhaps matching TRBD1 (6 bases). The ends were cut back, 7 bases at V and 4 bases at J, with 13 bases in the middle. This CDR3 spans 13 amino acids. Per germline, CDR1 MNHNS and CDR2 SASEGT. The CDR3 DNA is TGTGCCAGCATTCCGACAGGAACCTATGGCTACACCTTC. This translates into CASIPTGTYGYTF.

The chain uses TRBV19 and TRBJ2-3; TRBD2 aligns across 7 bases. The germline V gene has CDR1 LNHDA and CDR2 SQIVND (reference sequence). The CDR3 is made up of 14 amino acids. V lost 5 bases to trimming and J lost 1 base; unmatched junction nucleotides: 3. The CDR3 region has the DNA TGTGCCAGTAGTGGGAGGGGCGGCACAGATACGCAGTATTTT. This sequence encodes CASSGRGGTDTQYF.

The genes are TRBV28 and TRBJ1-2; 7 bases fit TRBD1. V trimming: 5 bases; J trimming: 9 bases; junction bases outside the gene matches: 12. The germline V gene has CDR1 MDHEN and CDR2 SYDVKM. CDR3 length: 14 residues. CDR3 in amino acids: CASSTGDSPPRYTF. CDR3 nucleotides: TGTGCCAGCAGTACCGGGGACAGCCCTCCGCGCTACACCTTC.

The rearrangement joins TRBV6-5 to TRBJ2-1, with D perhaps matching TRBD1 (5 bases). CDR1 is MNHEY, CDR2 SVGAGI, per germline. CDR3 length: 13 amino acids. V lost 7 bases to trimming and J lost 8 bases, with 15 bases between them. This CDR3 reads CASNQGNGYEQFF. The DNA of the CDR3 is TGTGCCAGCAATCAGGGAAATGGATATGAGCAGTTCTTC.

The chain employs TRBV21-1 and TRBJ2-2; the table's D call TRBD1 went unverified against the DNA. TRBV21-1 constitutes a pseudogene. This CDR3 is 15 amino acids long. This CDR3 is CASSNGSGWSGELFF. CDR3 nucleotides: TGTGCCAGCAGCAATGGGTCAGGGTGGTCCGGGGAGCTGTTTTTT.

This clone was observed once. This sequence joins TRBV7-3 and TRBJ2-5; the D gene is possibly TRBD2 (5 bases). V was cut by 0 bases and J by 0 bases, with 14 bases left in between. The CDR3 is made up of 17 amino acids. CDR1 and CDR2 from the germline V gene are SGHTA and FQGTGA. CDR3 bases: TGTGCCAGCAGCTTAACGGTCCTGTCGGAGGACCAAGAGACCCAGTACTTC. Translated, it gives CASSLTVLSEDQETQYF. The whole variable domain, filled in from reference TRBV7-3 and TRBJ2-5, reads GAGVSQTPSNKVTEKGKYVELRCDPISGHTALYWYRQSLGQGPEFLIYFQGTGAADDSGLPNDRFFAVRPEGSVSTLKIQRTERGDSAVYLCASSLTVLSEDQETQYFGPGTRLLVL.

The chain links TRBV7-3 to TRBJ2-2; 8 bases line up with TRBD2. The germline V gene has CDR1 SGHTA and CDR2 FQGTGA. This CDR3 contains 15 residues. The V and J ends lost 5 bases and 5 bases, in that order; junction bases with no gene match: 7. The CDR3 region has the DNA TGTGCCAGCAGCACTACCGGGACTAGTACCGGGGAGCTGTTTTTT. This translates into CASSTTGTSTGELFF.

The rearrangement uses TRBV7-2 and TRBJ2-5; D might be TRBD1 (6 bases). In germline, CDR1 is SGHTA, CDR2 FQGNSA. With 10 bases removed from V and 1 base from J, the gap between germline ends came to 13 bases. The CDR3 consists of 13 residues. The CDR3 protein is CAIQRGGQETQYF. CDR3 nucleotide sequence: TGTGCCATCCAGCGAGGGGGCCAAGAGACCCAGTACTTC.

The CDR3 DNA is TGTGCCAGCAGCTATACTAGCGGGATGTCGAATGAGCAGTTCTTC. Amino acids: CASSYTSGMSNEQFF. The chain carries TRBV11-2 and TRBJ2-1; TRBD2 matches at 10 bases. Per germline, CDR1 SGHAT and CDR2 FQNNGV. This CDR3 is built from 15 residues. J lost 7 bases, V lost 4 bases, and 7 bases had no gene match. The variable domain in full, completed from reference TRBV11-2 and TRBJ2-1, reads EAGVAQSPRYKIIEKRQSVAFWCNPISGHATLYWYQQILGQGPKLLIQFQNNGVVDDSQLPKDRFSAERLKGVDSTLKIQPAKLEDSAVYLCASSYTSGMSNEQFFGPGTRLTVL.

The chain links TRBV6-5 to TRBJ2-7; TRBD2 matches 10 bases. The CDR3 is made up of 15 amino acids. Trimming at V came to 5 bases and at J to 4 bases, leaving 8 bases not matched to a gene. Germline V gene sequence: CDR1 MNHEY, CDR2 SVGAGI. The chain's CDR3 is CASSLSGRAGYEQYF. The CDR3 DNA reads TGTGCCAGCAGTCTCAGCGGGAGGGCCGGTTACGAGCAGTACTTC.

This clone was seen a single time. The chain uses TRBV5-1 and TRBJ2-5, with 9 bases that match TRBD1. V was pared by 0 bases and J by 7 bases, with 10 bases of the junction left unmatched. Germline-derived CDR1 and CDR2 are SGHRS and YFSETQ. This CDR3 comprises 16 residues. The CDR3 DNA is TGCGCCAGCAGCTTGGCCGGGACAGGGAATTTTGTGACCCAGTACTTC. This translates into CASSLAGTGNFVTQYF. Looking up the rest from reference TRBV5-1 and TRBJ2-5 gives the full variable domain: KAGVTQTPRYLIKTRGQQVTLSCSPISGHRSVSWYQQTPGQGLQFLFEYFSETQRNKGNFPGRFSGRQFSNSRSEMNVSTLELGDSALYLCASSLAGTGNFVTQYFGPGTRLLVL.

The rearrangement links TRBV18 to TRBJ1-2, with TRBD1 matching over 8 bases. V lost 2 bases to trimming and J lost 6 bases; unmatched junction nucleotides: 5. CDR1 is KGHSH, CDR2 LQKENI, per germline. This CDR3 is built from 14 residues. The CDR3 DNA is TGTGCCAGCTCACCAAGGGCAGGGGGCGATGGCTACACCTTC. This codes for CASSPRAGGDGYTF.

This clone was detected once. The chain is built from TRBV25-1 and TRBJ1-2; TRBD1 aligns across 10 bases. Trimming took 2 bases from V and 3 from J; bases not matched to a gene: 6. CDR1 is MGHDK, CDR2 SYGVNS, per germline. CDR3 length equals 16 residues. CDR3 loop: CASSEPGTGEYYGYTF. The CDR3 DNA is TGTGCCAGCAGTGAACCCGGGACAGGGGAATACTATGGCTACACCTTC.

This clone appeared once. This rearrangement joins TRBV28 to TRBJ2-5; TRBD2 might be the D (7 bases). The V and J ends lost 1 base and 4 bases respectively, with 13 bases between them. The CDR3 is 15 amino acids. Germline values: CDR1 MDHEN, CDR2 SYDVKM. The CDR3 here is CASSLSRGGAETQYF. For the CDR3, the DNA is TGTGCCAGCAGTTTATCCCGTGGGGGGGCAGAGACCCAGTACTTC.